This T cell receptor (beta chain) appears in the sequencing data of a study of T cells in Graves' hyperthyroidism and ophthalmopathy. For the study at large: Before any treatment, at initial diagnosis, peripheral blood was collected.

Findings of the study overall: The model anticipated ophthalmopathy a median about 6.5 months pre-onset.

Amplified regions were TCR beta CDR3 sequences from RNA transcripts. HTBI primers were used for first-round RT-PCR of the TCR CDR3. TCRdb analysed the multiplex PCR reads with MiXCR anew, one entry per CDR3 protein. There are 450,000 to 600,000 distinct CDR3 sequences in the sample; approximately 14% occur only once, and 11% to 15% lies in the top ten. This clonotype was detected ten times or more. The antigen is not known. Germline V gene sequence: CDR1 SNHLY, CDR2 FYNNEI. CDR3 length: 12 residues. V dropped 9 bases and J dropped 6 bases, with 13 bases sitting between them. The chain joins TRBV2 to TRBJ2-3; D is perhaps TRBD2 (5 bases). The source is a woman in her forties with Graves' hyperthyroidism. Sequencing was performed on blood. The DNA of the CDR3 is TGTGCCAGGGCAGGAGGCATGGATACGCAGTATTTT. Protein sequence: CARAGGMDTQYF. Variable domain in full (rest from reference TRBV2 and TRBJ2-3): EPEVTQTPSHQVTQMGQEVILRCVPISNHLYFYWYRQILGQKVEFLVSFYNNEISEKSEIFDDQFSVERPDGSNFTLKIRSTKLEDSAMYFCARAGGMDTQYFGPGTRLTVL.